A selection of T cell receptor beta chains follows, all from one sample in a study of blood T cell repertoires in COVID-19. The protocol was immunoSEQ multiplex PCR, while the TCRdb copy is restricted to in-frame clones and leaves out a portion. There are 66,000 or so clones in the sample; about 82% occur only once, and around 9.7% lies in the top ten. Specimen: peripheral blood. These receptor sequences come from a human donor in a cohort sampled during active COVID-19. CDR3s include the opening cysteine and the closing phenylalanine or tryptophan. A D gene is named only where the DNA matches it firmly. Expanded clones get a size class; other rows say once, few or many, or leave the size out.

j_call: TRBJ2-5; v_call: TRBV6-5; clone_size: -; d_call: TRBD1; cdr3_nt: TGTGCCAGCAGGACAGGGCTCGGGGCCCAGTACTTC; cdr3_aa: CASRTGLGAQYF
j_call: TRBJ1-6; v_call: TRBV27; clone_size: -; d_call: -; cdr3_nt: TGTGCCAGCAGTTTAGGGTTATACTACTCACCCCTCCACTTT; cdr3_aa: CASSLGLYYSPLHF
j_call: TRBJ2-7; v_call: TRBV24-1; clone_size: -; d_call: TRBD1; cdr3_nt: TGTGCCACCAGTGACGGCGGACAGGGAGGCTACGAGCAGTACTTC; cdr3_aa: CATSDGGQGGYEQYF
j_call: TRBJ1-1; v_call: TRBV4-3; clone_size: -; d_call: -; cdr3_nt: TGCGCCAGCAGCCAAGATCGTGGGGGCCCAATGAACACTGAAGCTTTCTTT; cdr3_aa: CASSQDRGGPMNTEAFF
j_call: TRBJ1-4; v_call: TRBV5-1; clone_size: -; d_call: -; cdr3_nt: TGCGCCAGCAGCCCCGGGACACTCAATGAAAAACTGTTTTTT; cdr3_aa: CASSPGTLNEKLFF
j_call: TRBJ2-7; v_call: TRBV7-2; clone_size: -; d_call: TRBD1; cdr3_nt: TGTGCCAGCAGCTTTTCCCGGGACAGGGCGTACGAGCAGTACTTC; cdr3_aa: CASSFSRDRAYEQYF
j_call: TRBJ2-6; v_call: TRBV4-2; clone_size: -; d_call: -; cdr3_nt: TGTGCCAGCAGCCAAGACCCCCTCTCTCCTGGGGCCAACGTCCTGACTTTC; cdr3_aa: CASSQDPLSPGANVLTF
j_call: TRBJ1-5; v_call: TRBV28; clone_size: -; d_call: -; cdr3_nt: TGTGCCAGCAGTTTACTGACAGGCGGCATGGGGAGCAATCAGCCCCAGCATTTT; cdr3_aa: CASSLLTGGMGSNQPQHF
j_call: TRBJ1-6; v_call: TRBV2; clone_size: -; d_call: -; cdr3_nt: TGTGCCAGCAACCCGGGAACCGATAATTCACCCCTCCACTTT; cdr3_aa: CASNPGTDNSPLHF
j_call: TRBJ2-3; v_call: TRBV2; clone_size: few; d_call: -; cdr3_nt: TGTGCCAGCAGACGCGGGACAGAGACAGATACGCAGTATTTT; cdr3_aa: CASRRGTETDTQYF
j_call: TRBJ1-6; v_call: TRBV18; clone_size: -; d_call: TRBD1; cdr3_nt: TGTGCCAGCTCACCGGACAGGGCCTCACCCCTCCACTTT; cdr3_aa: CASSPDRASPLHF
j_call: TRBJ2-7; v_call: TRBV4-3; clone_size: few; d_call: TRBD2; cdr3_nt: TGCGCCAGCAGCCAAGGGCTAGCGGGAGTCTTCGGGGACGAGCAGTACTTC; cdr3_aa: CASSQGLAGVFGDEQYF
j_call: TRBJ1-5; v_call: TRBV9; clone_size: few; d_call: -; cdr3_nt: TGTGCCAGCAGCGTAGCCGGAACGGGGCCCCAGCATTTT; cdr3_aa: CASSVAGTGPQHF
j_call: TRBJ1-1; v_call: TRBV5-1; clone_size: -; d_call: TRBD1; cdr3_nt: TGCGCCAGCAGACAAAACAGGGGTTTGGGGACTGAAGCTTTCTTT; cdr3_aa: CASRQNRGLGTEAFF
j_call: TRBJ2-1; v_call: TRBV7-2; clone_size: -; d_call: TRBD2; cdr3_nt: TGTGCCAGCAGTCCGGCCGGGACTAGCGGGAGTCGGATCTTC; cdr3_aa: CASSPAGTSGSRIF
j_call: TRBJ2-7; v_call: TRBV18; clone_size: -; d_call: TRBD1; cdr3_nt: TGTGCCAGCTCAGCAAAGACAGGGACCCACTACGAGCAGTACTTC; cdr3_aa: CASSAKTGTHYEQYF
j_call: TRBJ2-7; v_call: TRBV28; clone_size: -; d_call: -; cdr3_nt: TGTGCCAGCAGTTTAAGCAATTACGAGCAGTACTTC; cdr3_aa: CASSLSNYEQYF
j_call: TRBJ1-1; v_call: TRBV7-9; clone_size: -; d_call: -; cdr3_nt: TGTGCCAGCAGCTTAGATAACCTCGGGAACACTGAAGCTTTCTTT; cdr3_aa: CASSLDNLGNTEAFF
j_call: TRBJ2-2; v_call: TRBV4-3; clone_size: -; d_call: TRBD1; cdr3_nt: TGCGCCAGCAGCCAAGATTGGCAGGGGGCCGGGGAGCTGTTTTTT; cdr3_aa: CASSQDWQGAGELFF
j_call: TRBJ1-3; v_call: TRBV18; clone_size: -; d_call: -; cdr3_nt: TGTGCCAGCTCACCTGACAGGAGCTCTGGAAACACCATATATTTT; cdr3_aa: CASSPDRSSGNTIYF
j_call: TRBJ1-2; v_call: TRBV9; clone_size: -; d_call: -; cdr3_nt: TGTGCCAGCAGCGTCGGTGTTTTAGGGGGGGACTATGGCTACACCTTC; cdr3_aa: CASSVGVLGGDYGYTF
j_call: TRBJ1-3; v_call: TRBV27; clone_size: once; d_call: -; cdr3_nt: TGTGCCAGCAGTAGAGTAGCTGGAAACACCATATATTTT; cdr3_aa: CASSRVAGNTIYF
j_call: TRBJ1-1; v_call: TRBV5-1; clone_size: few; d_call: -; cdr3_nt: TGCGCCAGCAGCTCCGGGACATTGAACACTGAAGCTTTCTTT; cdr3_aa: CASSSGTLNTEAFF
j_call: TRBJ1-2; v_call: TRBV12-3/TRBV12-4; clone_size: few; d_call: -; cdr3_nt: TGTGCCAGCAGCCCTCGACAGTCTCTGGGCTACACCTTC; cdr3_aa: CASSPRQSLGYTF
j_call: TRBJ2-3; v_call: TRBV5-1; clone_size: once; d_call: TRBD1; cdr3_nt: TGCGCCAGCAGCTGGGGGACAGGGAGGACAGATACGCAGTATTTT; cdr3_aa: CASSWGTGRTDTQYF
j_call: TRBJ2-2; v_call: TRBV23-1; clone_size: -; d_call: -; cdr3_nt: TGCGCCAGCAGTCCCCAACAGGGAGGGAGCACCGGGGAGCTGTTTTTT; cdr3_aa: CASSPQQGGSTGELFF
j_call: TRBJ1-5; v_call: TRBV11-3; clone_size: -; d_call: TRBD1; cdr3_nt: TGTGCCAGCCAGGACAGGGGGGCCCACGGGCGCAATCAGCCCCAGCATTTT; cdr3_aa: CASQDRGAHGRNQPQHF
j_call: TRBJ2-2; v_call: TRBV28; clone_size: -; d_call: TRBD2; cdr3_nt: TGTGCCAGCAGCGGGCCGGGACTAGGTCCCGGGGAGCTGTTTTTT; cdr3_aa: CASSGPGLGPGELFF
j_call: TRBJ2-5; v_call: TRBV29-1; clone_size: -; d_call: -; cdr3_nt: TGCAGCGCCTTTAACGGCCAAGAGACCCAGTACTTC; cdr3_aa: CSAFNGQETQYF
j_call: TRBJ1-5; v_call: TRBV19; clone_size: few; d_call: -; cdr3_nt: TGTGCCAGTAGTATTGGGGGGCAGCCCCAGCATTTT; cdr3_aa: CASSIGGQPQHF
j_call: TRBJ1-1; v_call: TRBV29-1; clone_size: -; d_call: TRBD1; cdr3_nt: TGCAGCGCCCAACCGGGACAGCGGAACACTGAAGCTTTCTTT; cdr3_aa: CSAQPGQRNTEAFF
j_call: TRBJ2-7; v_call: TRBV20-1; clone_size: -; d_call: -; cdr3_nt: TGCAGTGCTAGTGTTGGGAAGGGGGTCTACGAGCAGTACTTC; cdr3_aa: CSASVGKGVYEQYF
j_call: TRBJ2-5; v_call: TRBV6-2/TRBV6-3; clone_size: -; d_call: TRBD2; cdr3_nt: TGTGCCAGCAGTTACATAGGCCTAGCGGGAGAGACCCAGTACTTC; cdr3_aa: CASSYIGLAGETQYF
j_call: TRBJ1-1; v_call: TRBV28; clone_size: -; d_call: -; cdr3_nt: TGTGCCAGCAGGGAGACAGGTTACACTGAAGCTTTCTTT; cdr3_aa: CASRETGYTEAFF
j_call: TRBJ1-1; v_call: TRBV9; clone_size: once; d_call: -; cdr3_nt: TGTGCCAGCAGCCCCTCTGTCTTTGCTTTCTTT; cdr3_aa: CASSPSVFAFF
j_call: TRBJ1-2; v_call: TRBV4-3; clone_size: -; d_call: -; cdr3_nt: TGCGCCAGCAGCCAAATGAGGGCAGGGGAAGGCTACACCTTC; cdr3_aa: CASSQMRAGEGYTF
j_call: TRBJ1-1; v_call: TRBV5-5; clone_size: -; d_call: -; cdr3_nt: TGTGCCAGCAGCTTAGGGGAGAACACTGAAGCTTTCTTT; cdr3_aa: CASSLGENTEAFF